The rows below give T cell receptor beta chains drawn from one sample of a study of blood T cell repertoires in COVID-19. Repertoires were generated with immunoSEQ multiplex PCR, while TCRdb's copy carries only in-frame clones and drops some. The repertoire holds 430,000 or so clones, with roughly 84% as singletons. Sequenced input: PBMCs or T cells enriched from blood (not recorded which). The receptor set was obtained from a woman younger than 35 who had been exposed to COVID-19. The CDR3 runs from the conserved cysteine through the conserved F or W. D genes are given only for firm matches. For some rows the clone size is stated as once, few or many, or as a class when expanded; others skip it.

TRBJ2-3,TRBV5-4,-,-,17,CASSLLLTPEGIDTQYF,TGTGCCAGCAGCTTGCTTTTGACCCCTGAGGGTATAGATACGCAGTATTTT
TRBJ1-6,TRBV28,-,-,14,CASSPYGGNSPLHF,TGTGCCAGCAGCCCATACGGGGGAAATTCACCCCTCCACTTT
TRBJ2-1,TRBV7-9,-,-,15,CASSPGGGGYNEQFF,TGTGCCAGCAGCCCGGGGGGCGGGGGTTACAATGAGCAGTTCTTC
TRBJ1-4,TRBV28,-,TRBD1,16,CASSSSGTGTNEKLFF,TGTGCCAGCAGTTCCTCCGGGACAGGGACTAATGAAAAACTGTTTTTT
TRBJ1-3,TRBV5-6,-,-,14,CASASGISGNTIYF,TGTGCCAGCGCCTCAGGGATCTCTGGAAACACCATATATTTT
TRBJ1-2,TRBV24-1,-,-,13,CATSDRHTYGYTF,TGTGCCACCAGTGATCGACACACCTATGGCTACACCTTC
TRBJ1-6,TRBV4-3,-,TRBD1,16,CASSQARDRDNSPLHF,TGCGCCAGCAGCCAGGCCCGGGACAGGGATAATTCACCCCTCCACTTT
TRBJ1-5,TRBV6-5,-,TRBD1,14,CASRRTGESQPQHF,TGTGCCAGCAGGAGGACAGGGGAAAGTCAGCCCCAGCATTTT
TRBJ2-7,TRBV12-3/TRBV12-4,-,TRBD2,13,CASRRLADYEQYF,TGTGCCAGCAGACGACTAGCGGACTACGAGCAGTACTTC
TRBJ2-1,TRBV14,-,-,18,CASAQTSGGWTSYNEQFF,TGTGCCAGCGCCCAAACCAGTGGGGGGTGGACGTCCTACAATGAGCAGTTCTTC
TRBJ2-7,TRBV15,-,-,16,CATSRDPDHSSYEQYF,TGTGCCACCAGCAGAGATCCAGACCACAGCTCCTACGAGCAGTACTTC
TRBJ2-2,TRBV7-9,-,TRBD2,15,CASSQRTSGTGELFF,TGTGCCAGCAGCCAGCGGACTAGCGGCACCGGGGAGCTGTTTTTT
TRBJ1-6,TRBV28,-,-,15,CASSLQGSRNSPLHF,TGTGCCAGCAGTTTACAGGGATCAAGGAATTCACCCCTCCACTTT
TRBJ1-1,TRBV11-2,once,-,13,CASSLGLNTEAFF,TGTGCCAGCAGCTTAGGTTTAAACACTGAAGCTTTCTTT
TRBJ2-7,TRBV29-1,-,-,12,CSAEDRAYEQYF,TGCAGCGCTGAGGACAGAGCCTACGAGCAGTACTTC
TRBJ1-1,TRBV4-1,few,-,14,CASSKPGGGSEAFF,TGCGCCAGCAGCAAGCCCGGGGGGGGTTCTGAAGCTTTCTTT
TRBJ2-3,TRBV5-1,-,TRBD2,15,CASRRDSGRAPAQYF,TGCGCCAGCAGGAGGGATAGCGGGAGAGCTCCAGCGCAGTATTTT
TRBJ1-4,TRBV3-1/TRBV3-2,-,-,15,CASSQVTATNEKLFF,TGTGCCAGCAGCCAAGTTACTGCAACTAATGAAAAACTGTTTTTT
TRBJ1-3,TRBV6-5,-,-,14,CASEQGLSGNTIYF,TGTGCCAGTGAACAGGGCCTCTCTGGAAACACCATATATTTT
TRBJ1-6,TRBV12-2,-,-,14,CASRRQPNNSPLHF,TGTGCAAGTCGCCGACAGCCCAATAATTCACCCCTCCACTTT